The 13 T cell receptor beta chains presented below share a single source sample, sequenced in a study of blood T cell repertoires in COVID-19. Measured with immunoSEQ multiplex PCR; TCRdb has only the in-frame clones, and not every one. Of around 220,000 clones in the sample, 65% to 85% were seen once. The sequencing input was PBMCs or T cells enriched from blood (not recorded which). These receptors were collected from a woman aged 40 to 55 who had recovered from COVID-19.

The chain joins TRBV4-3 to TRBJ2-2; TRBD2 matches at 7 bases. V dropped 0 bases and J dropped 0; count of bases not matched to a gene: 7. The CDR3 totals 18 residues. Per the germline V gene, CDR1 is LGHNA and CDR2 is YSLEER. In DNA form, the CDR3 reads TGCGCCAGCAGCCAAGAAAGGCCAGGGAGGGCGAACACCGGGGAGCTGTTTTTT. Protein sequence: CASSQERPGRANTGELFF.

Here the CDR3 reads CASSPPQGGYTF. CDR3 DNA: TGTGCCAGCTCACCACCACAGGGTGGCTACACCTTC. The chain uses TRBV18 and TRBJ1-2; D possibly corresponds to TRBD1 (6 bases). V gave up 0 bases and J gave up 7 bases, with 6 bases separating them. Germline assignment: CDR1 KGHSH and CDR2 LQKENI. The CDR3 length is 12 residues.

On this clone: At the DNA level, this CDR3 is encoded by other sequences in the same sample as well. CDR3 residues: CASTPRGNSPLHF. DNA of the CDR3: TGTGCCAGTACCCCCAGGGGGAATTCACCCCTCCACTTT. The rearrangement uses TRBV19 and TRBJ1-6; 7 bases fit TRBD1. Germline V gene sequence: CDR1 LNHDA, CDR2 SQIVND (reference sequence). Trimming removed 7 bases from V and 7 bases from J; junction bases left unmatched: 4. This CDR3 region has 13 residues.

The V call is TRBV27, the J call TRBJ2-5; D possibly corresponds to TRBD2 (6 bases). The length of the CDR3 is 16 residues. With 5 bases removed from V and 5 bases from J, the gap between germline ends came to 21 bases. Germline loops: CDR1 MNHEY, CDR2 SMNVEV (reference sequence). CDR3 sequence (DNA): TGTGCCAGCAGTCACCAAGCGGGTTTAGGTTTGGAGACCCAGTACTTC. Translated: CASSHQAGLGLETQYF.

This rearrangement joins TRBV6-2 or TRBV6-3 to TRBJ2-2; weak D call: TRBD1 (5 bases). Per the germline V gene, CDR1 is MNHEY and CDR2 is SVGEGT. V lost 5 bases and J 1 base, leaving 5 bases between the germline ends. The length of the CDR3 is 13 residues. CDR3 nucleotide sequence: TGTGCCAGCAGTACAGGGAACACCGGGGAGCTGTTTTTT. This encodes CASSTGNTGELFF.

This clone appeared a single time. The chain carries TRBV5-4 and TRBJ2-1; 7 nucleotides match TRBD2. J gave up 5 bases and V 10 bases, and 9 bases lay outside the gene matches. CDR1 and CDR2 (germline): SGHNT, YYREEE (reference sequence). The CDR3 runs 13 residues. As DNA, the CDR3 is TGTGCCTACACCCTGCGGGAGAACAATGAGCAGTTCTTC. It specifies CAYTLRENNEQFF.

This clone was found a few times. The chain joins TRBV4-1 to TRBJ2-2; maybe TRBD1 (6 bases). V lost 0 bases and J lost 5, with 13 bases in between. This CDR3 comprises 16 residues. Germline CDR1 and CDR2: MGHRA and YSYEKL. CDR3 in DNA: TGCGCCAGCAGCCAAGAATCCCAGGGGAAAACCGGGGAGCTGTTTTTT. This translates into CASSQESQGKTGELFF.

Remarks on this clone: Because the CDR3's place on the DNA is in doubt, the DNA is left out and the CDR3 is given as listed by TCRdb. The chain employs TRBV28 and TRBJ1-6. Germline-derived CDR1 and CDR2 are MDHEN and SYDVKM. The CDR3 is 16 amino acids in total, end residues counted. CDR3 residues: CASSTSTYRDNSPLHF.

The gene calls are TRBV7-2 and TRBJ2-7; D perhaps matches TRBD1 (5 bases). Trimming took off 5 bases at V and 4 bases at J, with 18 bases between the two ends. CDR1 SGHTA and CDR2 FQGNSA come from the germline V gene. The CDR3 totals 15 residues. DNA of the CDR3: TGTGCCAGCAGCCCCGCTGGGGCCAATGCTTACGAGCAGTACTTC. Protein product: CASSPAGANAYEQYF. The full variable domain, rest sourced from reference TRBV7-2 and TRBJ2-7, is GAGVSQSPSNKVTEKGKDVELRCDPISGHTALYWYRQSLGQGLEFLIYFQGNSAPDKSGLPSDRFSAERTGGSVSTLTIQRTQQEDSAVYLCASSPAGANAYEQYFGPGTRLTVT.

This chain links TRBV7-2 with TRBJ2-5; TRBD2 matches at 14 bases. Germline V gives CDR1 SGHTA, CDR2 FQGNSA. The CDR3 sequence is 18 residues long. The trim removed 5 bases at V and 5 bases at J, leaving 13 bases unmatched. The CDR3 reads CASSPLGLAGVNHETQYF. The CDR3 DNA sequence: TGTGCCAGCAGCCCATTGGGACTAGCGGGAGTTAATCACGAGACCCAGTACTTC.

This clone showed up just once. The chain links TRBV30 to TRBJ1-5, with D tentatively TRBD1 (6 bases). Trimming removed 4 bases at V and 0 bases at J, with 10 bases between. CDR1 and CDR2 from the germline V gene are GTSNPN and SVGIG (reference sequence). The CDR3 totals 14 residues. The chain's CDR3 is CAWTAGDSNQPQHF. CDR3 bases: TGTGCCTGGACAGCAGGGGATAGCAATCAGCCCCAGCATTTT.

The genes are TRBV6-5 and TRBJ1-2, with D hard to call. V was pared by 4 bases and J by 5 bases, with 5 bases between. Looked up from germline, CDR1 is MNHEY and CDR2 is SVGAGI. The CDR3 contains 11 residues. The CDR3 DNA reads as TGTGCCAGCAGTTCGGGATATGGCTACACCTTC. It yields the protein CASSSGYGYTF.

This clone has just a few counts. This chain uses TRBV30 with TRBJ1-4; 7 nucleotides align to TRBD1. This CDR3 has 17 amino acids. The V segment lost 1 base and the J segment 4 bases; nucleotides outside the gene matches: 12. Germline V CDR1 and CDR2: GTSNPN, SVGIG (reference sequence). CDR3 DNA: TGTGCCTGGAGTGGCCAGGGGGTCAGGATGAGTAATGAAAAACTGTTTTTT. Translating it yields CAWSGQGVRMSNEKLFF.